A selection of T cell receptor beta chains follows, all from one sample in a study of blood T cell repertoires in COVID-19. Profiled with immunoSEQ multiplex PCR; TCRdb holds only in-frame clones, not every one. The table records a few hundred thousand clones, 70% to 90% of them present only once. Sequencing was carried out using peripheral blood. Receptors were obtained from a woman in her twenties or thirties with COVID-19, enrolled during active disease. Each CDR3 is given with its conserved first and last residue. The D gene is left open where the match is weak. Clone size is shown for a subset of rows, as once, few, many or a class of expanded clone.

>TRBJ2-1|NA|TRBV3-1/TRBV3-2|TRBD1
TGTGCCAGCAGCCAAGGGGACAGGCGGAGTGAGCAGTTCTTC
CASSQGDRRSEQFF
>TRBJ2-2|NA|TRBV7-2|NA
TGTGCCAGCAGCAGTGACCCGAGCGCCGGGGAGCTGTTTTTT
CASSSDPSAGELFF
>TRBJ2-2|few|TRBV2|NA
TGTGCCAGCAGCGCGGACAGACCCACCGGGGAGCTGTTTTTT
CASSADRPTGELFF
>TRBJ1-5|NA|TRBV2|NA
TGTGCCAGCAGCGGACAGACTACGAATCAGCCCCAGCATTTT
CASSGQTTNQPQHF
>TRBJ1-1|NA|TRBV29-1|NA
TGCAGCGTTGTTGGCAGGGCTGAAGCTTTCTTT
CSVVGRAEAFF
>TRBJ1-5|NA|TRBV19|TRBD1
TGTGCCAGCCGTTCCGGGACAGGGAACAATCAGCCCCAGCATTTT
CASRSGTGNNQPQHF
>TRBJ2-1|NA|TRBV4-3|NA
TGCGCCAGCAGCGAAGGGGGAGCGACAGGTCGCGATGAGCAGTTCTTC
CASSEGGATGRDEQFF
>TRBJ1-6|NA|TRBV28|TRBD1
TGTGCCAGCAGTCCCTATAGGGGACAGGGGGCCGGGAATTCACCCCTCCACTTT
CASSPYRGQGAGNSPLHF
>TRBJ1-2|NA|TRBV28|TRBD1
TGTGCCAGCCAATATACGGGACAGGGACACTCCACCTTC
CASQYTGQGHSTF
>TRBJ1-2|NA|TRBV2|TRBD1
TGTGCCAGCAGTGAAGCGCAGGGGGGCGCGGATGGCTACACCTTC
CASSEAQGGADGYTF
>TRBJ2-7|once|TRBV4-3|NA
TGCGCCAGCAGCCAAGCCTTCAAGCAGGGGTACGAGCAGTACTTC
CASSQAFKQGYEQYF
>TRBJ2-1|NA|TRBV12-3/TRBV12-4|NA
TGTGCCAGCAGCCTACTCCATGAGCAGTTCTTC
CASSLLHEQFF
>TRBJ2-6|NA|TRBV30|TRBD1
TGTGCCTGGGGCGGGACAGGGCTCTCTGGGGCCAACGTCCTGACTTTC
CAWGGTGLSGANVLTF
>TRBJ2-5|NA|TRBV11-2|TRBD2
TGTGCCAGCAGCGCCGGAGCGGGGGAAGAGACCCAGTACTTC
CASSAGAGEETQYF
>TRBJ2-5|NA|TRBV19|TRBD2
TGTGCCAGTAGTATCCTAGCGGGTCACCAAGAGACCCAGTACTTC
CASSILAGHQETQYF
>TRBJ2-5|NA|TRBV3-1/TRBV3-2|NA
TGTGCCAGCAGCCAGAAGAGTCCTTTCTCTGAGACCCAGTACTTC
CASSQKSPFSETQYF
>TRBJ2-2|NA|TRBV5-4|NA
TGTGCCAGCAGCCGTGACGGACAGACGAACACCGGGGAGCTGTTTTTT
CASSRDGQTNTGELFF
>TRBJ2-2|NA|TRBV6-2/TRBV6-3|NA
TGTGCCAGCAGCCTCGCGAGTGCCGGGGAGCTGTTTTTT
CASSLASAGELFF
>TRBJ1-1|NA|TRBV7-9|TRBD1
TGTGCCAGCAGCTCGACAGGGGGCGAGGATGAAGCTTTCTTT
CASSSTGGEDEAFF
>TRBJ2-1|NA|TRBV19|TRBD2
TGTGCCAGTAGTATGTCGGGAGGGGGGCACAATGAGCAGTTCTTC
CASSMSGGGHNEQFF
>TRBJ1-2|NA|TRBV5-6|NA
TGTGCCAGCAGCCTCGTTTCCCCCAGGGGCTACACCTTC
CASSLVSPRGYTF
>TRBJ2-3|NA|TRBV11-3|NA
TGTGCCAGCAGCTTAGACTTAAGCACAGATACGCAGTATTTT
CASSLDLSTDTQYF
>TRBJ1-1|NA|TRBV6-5|NA
TGTGCCAGCCGCCGGGAAGCTTATGAAGCTTTCTTT
CASRREAYEAFF
>TRBJ2-7|NA|TRBV6-5|TRBD1
TGTGCCAGCAGTCGTACAGGGGTAGAGCAGTACTTC
CASSRTGVEQYF
>TRBJ2-1|once|TRBV30|NA
TGTGCCTGGAGAATCCGTAGCTCCTACAATGAGCAGTTCTTC
CAWRIRSSYNEQFF
>TRBJ2-3|NA|TRBV3-1/TRBV3-2|TRBD2
TGTGCCAGCAGCCCCGGGACTAGCGGCACAGATACGCAGTATTTT
CASSPGTSGTDTQYF
>TRBJ2-1|NA|TRBV18|TRBD2
TGTGCCAGCTCACCACCGGGACTAGCGGGGGGGCCCCGCTACAATGAGCAGTTCTTC
CASSPPGLAGGPRYNEQFF
>TRBJ2-1|NA|TRBV24-1|TRBD2
TGTGCCACCAGTGCCCTAGCGGGAGAATATAATGAGCAGTTCTTC
CATSALAGEYNEQFF
>TRBJ2-1|NA|TRBV24-1|NA
TGTGCCACCAGTGATCCGATGGACGAGACTTTGGGCAGGGTCTTC
CATSDPMDETLGRVF
>TRBJ2-1|NA|TRBV3-1/TRBV3-2|NA
TGTGCCAGCAGCCAGACAGTGAGGAATGAGCAGTTCTTC
CASSQTVRNEQFF
>TRBJ1-2|NA|TRBV15|TRBD1
TGTGCCACCAGCAGATTTGGGACAGGGGGCGGCTACACCTTC
CATSRFGTGGGYTF
>TRBJ1-2|few|TRBV3-1/TRBV3-2|TRBD1
TGTGCCAGCAGCCCGGGACAGGGGGCCGGTTATGGCTACACCTTC
CASSPGQGAGYGYTF
>TRBJ2-5|NA|TRBV5-1|NA
TGCGCCAGCAGCTTGTACCCAGGGGTTCAAGAGACCCAGTACTTC
CASSLYPGVQETQYF
>TRBJ2-1|few|TRBV29-1|TRBD2
TGCAGCGTGCACGGACTAGCGGGAGGGAATGAGCAGTTCTTC
CSVHGLAGGNEQFF
>TRBJ2-3|NA|TRBV5-5|NA
TGTGCCAGCAGCTTATCAGGGATAGATACGCAGTATTTT
CASSLSGIDTQYF
>TRBJ1-6|NA|TRBV19|TRBD1
TGTGCCAGTAAATTAGGGACAGATAATTCACCCCTCCACTTT
CASKLGTDNSPLHF
>TRBJ2-1|NA|TRBV5-1|NA
TGCGCCAGCAGCTTGGCCGGTAGTTCCTACAATGAGCAGTTCTTC
CASSLAGSSYNEQFF
>TRBJ2-2|NA|TRBV19|TRBD1
TGTGCCAGTAGTACCGGACAGGTTAGGGTAGGGACCGGGGAGCTGTTTTTT
CASSTGQVRVGTGELFF
>TRBJ2-2|few|TRBV7-2|TRBD2
TGTGCCAGCAGCTTAGGGACTAGCGGGGCAGGCGGGGAGCTGTTTTTT
CASSLGTSGAGGELFF
>TRBJ2-7|NA|TRBV6-1|NA
TGTGCCAGCAGTGCCCAGAACAGGGTTGGGACCTACGAGCAGTACTTC
CASSAQNRVGTYEQYF
>TRBJ2-3|once|TRBV7-9|TRBD2
TGTGCCAGCAGCGCTCGATTATTTAGCGGGGGGGGAGATACGCAGTATTTT
CASSARLFSGGGDTQYF